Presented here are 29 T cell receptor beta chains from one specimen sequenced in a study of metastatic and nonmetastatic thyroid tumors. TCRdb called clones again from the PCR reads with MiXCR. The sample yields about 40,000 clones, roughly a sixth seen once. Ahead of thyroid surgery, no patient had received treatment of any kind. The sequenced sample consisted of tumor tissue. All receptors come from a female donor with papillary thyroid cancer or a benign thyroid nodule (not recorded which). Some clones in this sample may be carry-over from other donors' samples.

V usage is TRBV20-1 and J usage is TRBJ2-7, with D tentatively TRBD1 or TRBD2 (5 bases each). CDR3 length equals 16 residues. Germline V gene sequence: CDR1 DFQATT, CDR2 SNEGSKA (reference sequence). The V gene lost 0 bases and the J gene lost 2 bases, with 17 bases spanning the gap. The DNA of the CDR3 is TGCAGTGCTAGAGATTACTCTCCGGGGCAGACCTACGAGCAGTACTTC. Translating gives CSARDYSPGQTYEQYF.

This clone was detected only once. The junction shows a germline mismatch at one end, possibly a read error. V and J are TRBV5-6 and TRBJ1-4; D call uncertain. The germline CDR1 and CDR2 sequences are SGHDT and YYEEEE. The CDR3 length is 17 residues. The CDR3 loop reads CASSLGRGRTTYERLVF. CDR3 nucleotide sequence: TGTGCCAGCAGCCTCGGTCGGGGTCGAACGACCTATGAAAGACTGGTTTTT.

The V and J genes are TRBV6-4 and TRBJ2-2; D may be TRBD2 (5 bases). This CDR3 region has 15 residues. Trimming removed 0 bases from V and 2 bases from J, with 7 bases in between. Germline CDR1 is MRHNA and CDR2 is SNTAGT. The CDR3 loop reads CASSDSRDNTGELFF. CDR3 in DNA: TGTGCCAGCAGTGACTCGAGGGATAACACCGGGGAGCTGTTTTTT.

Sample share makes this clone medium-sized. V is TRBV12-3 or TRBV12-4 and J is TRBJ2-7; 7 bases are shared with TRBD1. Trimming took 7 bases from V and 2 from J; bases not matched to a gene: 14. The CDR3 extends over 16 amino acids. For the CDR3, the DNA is TGTGCCAGCACCTCGACCACAGGGGACCCAACCTACGAGCAGTACTTC. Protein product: CASTSTTGDPTYEQYF.

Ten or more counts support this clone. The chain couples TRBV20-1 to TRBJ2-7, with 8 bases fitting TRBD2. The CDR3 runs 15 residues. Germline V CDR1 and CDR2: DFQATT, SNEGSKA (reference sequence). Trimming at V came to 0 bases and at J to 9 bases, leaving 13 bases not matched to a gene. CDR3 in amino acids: CSAREAASGRIGQYF. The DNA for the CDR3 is TGCAGTGCTAGAGAGGCGGCCAGCGGGAGAATAGGGCAGTACTTC.

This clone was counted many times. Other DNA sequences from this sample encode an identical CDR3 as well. The CDR3 coding sequence is TGTGCCAGCAGCCTAACTAGCACAGATACGCAGTATTTT. This encodes CASSLTSTDTQYF. J is TRBJ2-3 and V is TRBV6-4, with unresolved D. The CDR3 loop spans 13 amino acids. The germline V gene has CDR1 MRHNA and CDR2 SNTAGT. The V and J ends lost 6 bases and 0 bases respectively, with 7 bases between them.

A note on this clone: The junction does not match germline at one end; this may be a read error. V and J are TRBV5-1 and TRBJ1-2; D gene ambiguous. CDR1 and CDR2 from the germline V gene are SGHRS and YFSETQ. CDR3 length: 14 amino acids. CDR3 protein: CASSVRSWTYVYTF. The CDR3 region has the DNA TGCGCCAGCAGCGTGAGATCGTGGACGTATGTCTACACCTTC.

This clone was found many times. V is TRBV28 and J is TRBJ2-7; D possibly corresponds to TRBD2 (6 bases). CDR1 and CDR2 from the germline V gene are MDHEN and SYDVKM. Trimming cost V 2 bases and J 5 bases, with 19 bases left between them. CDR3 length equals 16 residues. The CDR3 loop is CASSLGGEPRIDEQYF. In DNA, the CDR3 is TGTGCCAGCAGTTTAGGCGGGGAGCCCCGTATCGACGAGCAGTACTTC.

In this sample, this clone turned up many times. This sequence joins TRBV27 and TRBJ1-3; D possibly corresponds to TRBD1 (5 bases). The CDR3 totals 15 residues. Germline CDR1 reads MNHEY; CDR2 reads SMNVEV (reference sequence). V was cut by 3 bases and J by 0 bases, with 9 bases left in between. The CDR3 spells CASSFTGGSGNTIYF. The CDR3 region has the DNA TGTGCCAGCAGTTTTACGGGGGGCTCTGGAAACACCATATATTTT.

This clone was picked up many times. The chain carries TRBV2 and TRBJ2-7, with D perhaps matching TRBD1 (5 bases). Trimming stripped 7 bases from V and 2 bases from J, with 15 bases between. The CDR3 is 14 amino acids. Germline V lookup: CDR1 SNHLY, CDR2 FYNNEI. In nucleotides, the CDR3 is TGTGCCAGCACAGTCGCAAGGGGTACCTACGAGCAGTACTTC. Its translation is CASTVARGTYEQYF.

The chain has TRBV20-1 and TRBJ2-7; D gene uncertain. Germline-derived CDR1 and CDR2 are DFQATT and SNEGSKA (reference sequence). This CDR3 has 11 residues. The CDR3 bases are TGCAGCGAAATAAGCTCCTACGAGCAGTACTTC. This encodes CSEISSYEQYF.

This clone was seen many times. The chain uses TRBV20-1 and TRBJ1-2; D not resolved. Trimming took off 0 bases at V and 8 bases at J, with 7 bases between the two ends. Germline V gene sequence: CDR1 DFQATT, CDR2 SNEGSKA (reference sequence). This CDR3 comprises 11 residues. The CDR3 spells CSARDGPGYTF. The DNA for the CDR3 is TGCAGTGCTAGAGATGGCCCCGGCTACACCTTC.

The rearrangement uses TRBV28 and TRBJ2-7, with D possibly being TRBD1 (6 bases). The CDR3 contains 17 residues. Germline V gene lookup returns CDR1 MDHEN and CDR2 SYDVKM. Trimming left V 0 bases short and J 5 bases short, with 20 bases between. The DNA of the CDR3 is TGTGCCAGCAGTTTATGTCCGAGGAGACAGGTCCCCCACGAGCAGTACTTC. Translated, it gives CASSLCPRRQVPHEQYF.

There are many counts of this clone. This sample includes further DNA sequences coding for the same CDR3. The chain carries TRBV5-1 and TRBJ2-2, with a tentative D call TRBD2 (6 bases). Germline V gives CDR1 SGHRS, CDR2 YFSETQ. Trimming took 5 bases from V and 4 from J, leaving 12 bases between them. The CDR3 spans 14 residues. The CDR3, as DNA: TGCGCCAGCAGAGGGGACTCGGTCACCGGGGAGCTGTTTTTT. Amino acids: CASRGDSVTGELFF.

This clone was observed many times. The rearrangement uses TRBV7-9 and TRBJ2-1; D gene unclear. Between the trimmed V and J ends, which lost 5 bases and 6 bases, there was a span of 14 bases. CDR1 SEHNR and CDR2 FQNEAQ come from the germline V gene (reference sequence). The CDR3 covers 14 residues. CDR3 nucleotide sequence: TGTGCCAGCAGCCCATCATGGGCACGCAATGAGCAGTTCTTC. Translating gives CASSPSWARNEQFF.

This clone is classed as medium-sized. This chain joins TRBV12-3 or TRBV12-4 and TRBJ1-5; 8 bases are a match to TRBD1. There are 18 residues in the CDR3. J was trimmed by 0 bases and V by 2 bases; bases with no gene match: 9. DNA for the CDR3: TGTGCCAGCAGTTTACGGGGGGACAGGCCTTATAGCAATCAGCCCCAGCATTTT. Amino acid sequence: CASSLRGDRPYSNQPQHF.

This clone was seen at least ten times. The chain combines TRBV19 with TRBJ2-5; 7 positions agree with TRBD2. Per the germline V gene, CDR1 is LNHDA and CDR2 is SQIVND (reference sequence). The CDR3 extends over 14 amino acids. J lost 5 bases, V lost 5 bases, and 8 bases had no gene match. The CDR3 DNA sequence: TGTGCCAGTAGTCGGGGGGTGGGAATGGAGACCCAGTACTTC. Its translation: CASSRGVGMETQYF.

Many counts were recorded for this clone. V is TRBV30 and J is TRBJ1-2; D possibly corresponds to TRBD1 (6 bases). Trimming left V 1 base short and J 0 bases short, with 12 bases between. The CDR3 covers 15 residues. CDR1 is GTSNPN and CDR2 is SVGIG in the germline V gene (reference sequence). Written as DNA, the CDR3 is TGTGCCTGGAGTGCCAGGACAGAGGCTAACTATGGCTACACCTTC. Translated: CAWSARTEANYGYTF.

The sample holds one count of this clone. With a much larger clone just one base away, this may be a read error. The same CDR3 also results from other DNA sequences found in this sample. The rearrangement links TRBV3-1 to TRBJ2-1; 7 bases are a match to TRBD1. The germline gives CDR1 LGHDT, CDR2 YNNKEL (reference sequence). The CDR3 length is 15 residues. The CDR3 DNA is TGTGCCAGTAGCCTACGGGACAGTTCCTACAATGAGCAGTTCTTC. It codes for CASSLRDSSYNEQFF.

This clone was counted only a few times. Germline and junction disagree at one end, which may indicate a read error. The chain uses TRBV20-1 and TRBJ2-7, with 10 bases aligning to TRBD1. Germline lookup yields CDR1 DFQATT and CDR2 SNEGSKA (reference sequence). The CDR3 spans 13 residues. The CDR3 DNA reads TGCAGTGCCAGAGGACAGGGGGTGTGGGGGCAGTACTTC. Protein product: CSARGQGVWGQYF.

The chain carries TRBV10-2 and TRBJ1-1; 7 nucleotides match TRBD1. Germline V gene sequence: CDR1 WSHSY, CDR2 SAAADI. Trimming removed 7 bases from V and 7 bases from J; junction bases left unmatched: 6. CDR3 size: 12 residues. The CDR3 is CASNPGQLEAFF. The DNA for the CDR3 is TGCGCCAGCAATCCGGGACAGCTTGAAGCTTTCTTT.

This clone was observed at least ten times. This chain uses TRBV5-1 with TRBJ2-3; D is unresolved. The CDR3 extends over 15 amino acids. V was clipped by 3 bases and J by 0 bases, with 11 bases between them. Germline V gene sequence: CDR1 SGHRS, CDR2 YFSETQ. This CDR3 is CASSSGGRSTDTQYF. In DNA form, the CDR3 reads TGCGCCAGCAGCTCTGGTGGGCGAAGCACAGATACGCAGTATTTT. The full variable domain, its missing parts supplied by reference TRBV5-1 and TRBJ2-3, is KAGVTQTPRYLIKTRGQQVTLSCSPISGHRSVSWYQQTPGQGLQFLFEYFSETQRNKGNFPGRFSGRQFSNSRSEMNVSTLELGDSALYLCASSSGGRSTDTQYFGPGTRLTVL.

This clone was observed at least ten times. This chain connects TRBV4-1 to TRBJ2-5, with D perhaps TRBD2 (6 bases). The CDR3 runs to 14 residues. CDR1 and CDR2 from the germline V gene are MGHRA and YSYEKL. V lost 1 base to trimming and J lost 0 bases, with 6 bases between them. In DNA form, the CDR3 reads TGCGCCAGCAGCCAAGGGGGGGACCAAGAGACCCAGTACTTC. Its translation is CASSQGGDQETQYF.

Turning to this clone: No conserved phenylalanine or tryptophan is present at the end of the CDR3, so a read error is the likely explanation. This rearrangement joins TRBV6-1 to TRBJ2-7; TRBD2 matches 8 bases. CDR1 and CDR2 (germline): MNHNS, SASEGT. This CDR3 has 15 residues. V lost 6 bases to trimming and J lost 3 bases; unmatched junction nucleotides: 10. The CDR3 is CASRPVAGHCYEQYS. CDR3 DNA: TGTGCCAGCAGACCTGTAGCGGGACACTGCTACGAGCAGTACTCC.

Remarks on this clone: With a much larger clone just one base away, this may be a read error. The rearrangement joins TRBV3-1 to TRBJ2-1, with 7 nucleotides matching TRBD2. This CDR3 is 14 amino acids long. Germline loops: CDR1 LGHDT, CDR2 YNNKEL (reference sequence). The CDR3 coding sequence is TGTGCCAGCAGCCTCCGGGACTACTACAATGAGCAGCTCTTC. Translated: CASSLRDYYNEQLF.

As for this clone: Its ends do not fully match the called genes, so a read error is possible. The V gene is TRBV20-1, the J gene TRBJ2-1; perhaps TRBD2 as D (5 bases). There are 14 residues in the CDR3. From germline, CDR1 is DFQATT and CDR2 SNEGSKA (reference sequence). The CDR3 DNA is TGCATTGCTCGTAGCGTGAGCTCCTACAATGAGCAGTTCTTC. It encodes CIARSVSSYNEQFF.

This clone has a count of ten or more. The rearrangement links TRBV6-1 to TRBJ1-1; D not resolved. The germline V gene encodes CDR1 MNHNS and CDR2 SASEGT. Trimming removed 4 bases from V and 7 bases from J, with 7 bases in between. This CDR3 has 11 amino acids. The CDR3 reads CASSAGGEAFF. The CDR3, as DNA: TGTGCCAGCAGTGCGGGCGGTGAAGCTTTCTTT.

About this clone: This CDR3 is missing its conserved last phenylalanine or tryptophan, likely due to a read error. CDR3: CSARFPRLGNEQFS. CDR3 DNA sequence: TGCAGTGCTAGATTCCCTAGGTTGGGTAATGAGCAGTTCTCC. The rearrangement links TRBV20-1 to TRBJ2-1; D call uncertain. The CDR3 runs to 14 residues. The V gene's germline CDR1 is DFQATT and CDR2 SNEGSKA (reference sequence). The V and J ends lost 2 bases and 7 bases respectively, with 15 bases between them.

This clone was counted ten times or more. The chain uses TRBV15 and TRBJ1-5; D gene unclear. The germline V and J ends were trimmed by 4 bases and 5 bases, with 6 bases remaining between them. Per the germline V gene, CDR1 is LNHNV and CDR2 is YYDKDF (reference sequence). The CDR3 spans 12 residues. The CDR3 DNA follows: TGTGCCACCAGCAAACTTGATCAGCCCCAGCATTTT. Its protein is CATSKLDQPQHF.